This T cell receptor beta chain was profiled in a study of OX40 agonist ivuxolimab in advanced cancers. Study results and caveats: At 0.1 to 3.0 mg/kg, CD4+ and CD8+ blood T cells expanded clonally by week 6. It was also the case that some nonresponders had low normalized T-cell clonal expansion.

As regards this clone: The antigen remains undetermined.

The CDR3 loop spans 16 amino acids. The V gene's germline CDR1 is SGHRS and CDR2 YFSETQ. V gave up 0 bases and J gave up 5 bases, with 17 bases separating them. Assay used: immunoSEQ multiplex PCR; TCRdb lists only in-frame clones, some missing. The sample includes 90,000 to 100,000 clones, around nine tenths of them seen just once. The chain employs TRBV5-1 and TRBJ2-5; perhaps TRBD2 as D (5 bases). The sample in question was CD4+ or CD8+ T cells sorted from blood, obtained in a trial of the OX40 agonist ivuxolimab. The TCR was taken from an adult with an advanced solid tumor such as melanoma, head and neck, liver or kidney cancer. The CDR3 loop is CASSLGGSSIWETQYF. The CDR3, as DNA: TGCGCCAGCAGCTTGGGAGGGAGTTCTATTTGGGAGACCCAGTACTTC.